Below, 22 T cell receptor beta chains from the same sample are listed, as sequenced in a study of T cells in Graves' hyperthyroidism and ophthalmopathy. The source material, RNA transcripts, was used to amplify TCR beta CDR3 regions. A first-round RT-PCR of the TCR CDR3 used the HTBI primer set. TCRdb itself ran the multiplex PCR reads through MiXCR, one entry per CDR3 protein. The sample holds around 800,000 distinct CDR3 sequences, 35% to 45% seen once. Material: blood. The receptor source for this set is a man between 18 and 29 years old with Graves' hyperthyroidism.

This clonotype was observed many times. This chain's CDR3 is CASSLEGSGAQYF. The CDR3 DNA sequence: TGTGCCAGCAGCCTGGAAGGGTCCGGGGCCCAGTACTTC. This chain joins TRBV7-3 and TRBJ2-5, with D perhaps matching TRBD2 (5 bases). This CDR3 is 13 amino acids long. Trimming removed 5 bases at V and 9 bases at J, with 16 bases between. Germline assignment: CDR1 SGHTA and CDR2 FQGTGA. The variable domain in full, completed from reference TRBV7-3 and TRBJ2-5, reads GAGVSQTPSNKVTEKGKYVELRCDPISGHTALYWYRQSLGQGPEFLIYFQGTGAADDSGLPNDRFFAVRPEGSVSTLKIQRTERGDSAVYLCASSLEGSGAQYFGPGTRLLVL.

This clonotype appeared many times. This chain links TRBV2 with TRBJ2-2, with 8 bases that match TRBD2. Germline CDR1 reads SNHLY; CDR2 reads FYNNEI. V shed 6 bases, J shed 7 bases, and the junction held 10 bases outside the gene matches. This CDR3 spans 15 amino acids. The chain's CDR3 is CASSKRERQGGELFF. CDR3 bases: TGTGCCAGCAGCAAGCGGGAGAGGCAAGGCGGGGAGCTGTTTTTT. Supplemented by reference TRBV2 and TRBJ2-2, the full variable domain reads EPEVTQTPSHQVTQMGQEVILRCVPISNHLYFYWYRQILGQKVEFLVSFYNNEISEKSEIFDDQFSVERPDGSNFTLKIRSTKLEDSAMYFCASSKRERQGGELFFGEGSRLTVL.

This clonotype has a handful of counts. The chain employs TRBV6-2 or TRBV6-3 and TRBJ1-5; D perhaps matches TRBD1 (6 bases). With 6 bases removed from V and 4 bases from J, the gap between germline ends came to 13 bases. Germline V lookup: CDR1 MNHEY, CDR2 SVGEGT. The CDR3 loop spans 14 amino acids. As DNA, the CDR3 is TGTGCCAGCAGGTTCGGGACACCTAATCAGCCCCAGCATTTT. Amino acids: CASRFGTPNQPQHF.

The V and J genes are TRBV9 and TRBJ2-2, with 13 bases lining up with TRBD2. Unmatched junction bases numbered 6, after V lost 3 bases and J lost 1 base. This CDR3 comprises 18 residues. Germline V gene data show CDR1 as SGDLS and CDR2 as YYNGEE. CDR3 sequence: CASSAPTSGGMNTGELFF. Written as DNA, the CDR3 is TGTGCCAGCAGCGCCCCGACTAGCGGGGGGATGAACACCGGGGAGCTGTTTTTT.

This clonotype was detected ten times or more. V usage is TRBV19 and J usage is TRBJ1-4; D possibly corresponds to TRBD1 (5 bases). The CDR3 loop spans 16 amino acids. V lost 5 bases and J 8 bases, leaving 21 bases between the germline ends. Germline loops: CDR1 LNHDA, CDR2 SQIVND (reference sequence). CDR3 in amino acids: CASSSSSGRGREKLFF. The DNA of the CDR3 is TGTGCCAGTAGTTCGTCCTCGGGACGAGGAAGGGAAAAACTGTTTTTT.

In the case of this clonotype: With a much larger clone just one base away, this may be a read error. The chain combines TRBV19 with TRBJ1-6, with D unclear. There are 15 residues in the CDR3. Germline CDR1 and CDR2: LNHDA and SQIVND (reference sequence). The CDR3 nucleotides are TGTACCAGTAGTATCAGGAGTCCTGAGGAATCACCCCTCCACTTT. Residues: CTSSIRSPEESPLHF.

This clonotype appeared many times. Here the CDR3 reads CAISEWGETQYF. The CDR3 region has the DNA TGTGCCATCAGTGAGTGGGGAGAGACCCAGTACTTC. The chain has TRBV10-3 and TRBJ2-5; D call uncertain. Trimming stripped 1 base from V and 4 bases from J, with 4 bases between. Germline CDR1 ENHRY, CDR2 SYGVKD. CDR3 size: 12 residues.

J is TRBJ2-2 and V is TRBV5-1, with D perhaps matching TRBD1 or TRBD2 (6 bases each). Trimming pared 6 bases from V and 2 bases from J, leaving 14 bases between. The CDR3 loop spans 15 amino acids. Germline-derived CDR1 and CDR2 are SGHRS and YFSETQ. CDR3 in DNA: TGCGCCAGCACTTCTGGAGGGGGTAACACCGGGGAGCTGTTTTTT. It yields the protein CASTSGGGNTGELFF.

This clonotype was found many times. The chain has TRBV15 and TRBJ1-4; D ambiguous. V was clipped by 5 bases and J by 8 bases, with 12 bases between them. CDR1 and CDR2 (germline): LNHNV, YYDKDF (reference sequence). This CDR3 comprises 13 residues. Written as DNA, the CDR3 is TGTGCCACCAGCGACTTACGGGTGGAAAAACTGTTTTTT. This encodes CATSDLRVEKLFF.

The sample holds a few counts of this clonotype. One junction end disagrees with the germline gene, perhaps due to a read error. The rearrangement joins TRBV9 to TRBJ2-5; 9 nucleotides agree with TRBD2. The length of the CDR3 is 17 residues. From germline, CDR1 is SGDLS and CDR2 YYNGEE. The CDR3, as DNA: TGCGCCAGCAGCCAAGGACGGCCGCGGGGGGGCCAAGAGACCCAGTACTTC. Protein: CASSQGRPRGGQETQYF.

The chain has TRBV7-9 and TRBJ2-7; D could derive from TRBD1 or TRBD2 (5 bases each). This CDR3 has 13 residues. Trimming took 5 bases from V and 5 from J, leaving 13 bases between them. The germline V gene has CDR1 SEHNR and CDR2 FQNEAQ (reference sequence). CDR3 region: CASSLGPADEQYF. CDR3 nucleotides: TGTGCCAGCAGCCTGGGACCCGCGGACGAGCAGTACTTC. Together with reference TRBV7-9 and TRBJ2-7, the CDR3 gives the full variable domain: DTGVSQNPRHKITKRGQNVTFRCDPISEHNRLYWYRQTLGQGPEFLTYFQNEAQLEKSRLLSDRFSAERPKGSFSTLEIQRTEQGDSAMYLCASSLGPADEQYFGPGTRLTVT.

This clonotype turned up a few times. The chain combines TRBV7-2 with TRBJ2-1; D remains unclear. Trimming removed 5 bases from V and 5 bases from J, with 19 bases in between. Germline V CDR1 and CDR2: SGHTA, FQGNSA. CDR3 length equals 16 residues. CDR3 loop: CASSPRSLNQDNEQFF. As DNA, the CDR3 is TGTGCCAGCAGCCCGAGGTCGCTTAATCAGGACAATGAGCAGTTCTTC.

The V and J genes are TRBV29-1 and TRBJ2-1, with D possibly being TRBD1 or TRBD2 (5 bases each). The ends were cut back, 2 bases at V and 4 bases at J, with 9 bases in the middle. Germline V lookup: CDR1 SQVTM, CDR2 ANQGSEA. This CDR3 is built from 13 residues. The CDR3 DNA reads TGCAGCGTTGAATATGGGGGTTACAATGAGCAGTTCTTC. Translation: CSVEYGGYNEQFF.

The sample holds many counts of this clonotype. The rearrangement links TRBV10-3 to TRBJ1-6, with D maybe TRBD1 (6 bases). Deletions cut 4 bases from V and 7 bases from J, with 14 bases between. The CDR3 has 15 residues. Germline CDR1 and CDR2: ENHRY and SYGVKD. CDR3 sequence reads: CAISVDRKLNSPLHF. The CDR3 DNA reads TGTGCCATCAGTGTGGACAGAAAGCTGAATTCACCCCTCCACTTT.

The chain recombines TRBV20-1 with TRBJ1-5; D is unclear. Trimming took off 2 bases at V and 0 bases at J, with 5 bases between the two ends. Germline V gives CDR1 DFQATT, CDR2 SNEGSKA (reference sequence). There are 13 residues in the CDR3. CDR3 bases: TGCAGTGCTAGACCGACTAGCAATCAGCCCCAGCATTTT. Translating it yields CSARPTSNQPQHF.

This clonotype was seen at least ten times. This sequence joins TRBV29-1 and TRBJ1-1, with 10 nucleotides matching TRBD1. Germline V gives CDR1 SQVTM, CDR2 ANQGSEA. CDR3 length: 14 amino acids. The trim removed 8 bases at V and 4 bases at J, leaving 10 bases unmatched. The CDR3 DNA follows: TGCAGCTTGACCGACCGGGACAGGGGCACTGAAGCTTTCTTT. Its protein is CSLTDRDRGTEAFF.

This chain links TRBV10-3 with TRBJ2-3; the match to TRBD2 covers 9 bases. This CDR3 contains 14 residues. CDR1 is ENHRY and CDR2 is SYGVKD in the germline V gene. V gave up 6 bases and J gave up 4 bases; unmatched junction bases: 5. The CDR3 DNA reads TGTGCCATCAGCGGTAGCGGGAGTCCAGATACGCAGTATTTT. Amino acid sequence: CAISGSGSPDTQYF.

The chain uses TRBV5-1 and TRBJ1-6, with D tentatively TRBD1 (5 bases). The CDR3 length is 16 residues. Germline CDR1 SGHRS, CDR2 YFSETQ. The germline V and J ends were trimmed by 2 bases and 5 bases, with 14 bases remaining between them. CDR3 nucleotides: TGCGCCAGCAGCTTCCAGGCGGGACTCAATAATTCACCCCTCCACTTT. It encodes CASSFQAGLNNSPLHF. Full variable domain (rest looked up from reference TRBV5-1 and TRBJ1-6): KAGVTQTPRYLIKTRGQQVTLSCSPISGHRSVSWYQQTPGQGLQFLFEYFSETQRNKGNFPGRFSGRQFSNSRSEMNVSTLELGDSALYLCASSFQAGLNNSPLHFGNGTRLTVT.

The genes are TRBV5-1 and TRBJ2-7; D is possibly TRBD1 (5 bases). CDR3 length: 13 residues. Trimming shortened V by 7 bases and J by 0 bases, and 11 bases separated the two germline ends. The V gene's germline CDR1 is SGHRS and CDR2 YFSETQ. This CDR3 reads CASLDSNSYEQYF. The CDR3, as DNA: TGCGCCAGCCTTGACAGCAACTCCTACGAGCAGTACTTC. Full variable domain (remainder filled in from reference TRBV5-1 and TRBJ2-7): KAGVTQTPRYLIKTRGQQVTLSCSPISGHRSVSWYQQTPGQGLQFLFEYFSETQRNKGNFPGRFSGRQFSNSRSEMNVSTLELGDSALYLCASLDSNSYEQYFGPGTRLTVT.

V usage is TRBV6-6 and J usage is TRBJ2-7, with a tentative D call TRBD2 (6 bases). The DNA end is a closer match to TRBJ2-5, so the J assignment may be wrong. Germline CDR1 is MNHNY and CDR2 is SVGAGI (reference sequence). This CDR3 contains 16 residues. The CDR3 DNA follows: TGTGCCAGCAGTTACTCGGCAGGAGGGGTGATAGAGACCCAGTACTTC. It codes for CASSYSAGGVIETQYF.

The V gene is TRBV19, the J gene TRBJ1-4; TRBD1 matches at 9 bases. The CDR3 runs 14 residues. Germline lookup yields CDR1 LNHDA and CDR2 SQIVND (reference sequence). Trimming took 4 bases from V and 8 from J; bases not matched to a gene: 5. CDR3 DNA: TGTGCCAGTAGTAAGGGACAGGGTTCCGAAAAACTGTTTTTT. Translating it yields CASSKGQGSEKLFF.

The table lists this clonotype with many counts. The chain employs TRBV29-1 and TRBJ2-5; the D is unclear. The V and J ends lost 4 bases and 3 bases respectively, with 6 bases between them. The CDR3 has 11 amino acids. The V gene's germline CDR1 is SQVTM and CDR2 ANQGSEA. The CDR3 is CSVGGEETQYF. In DNA form, the CDR3 reads TGCAGCGTTGGTGGGGAAGAGACCCAGTACTTC.